This TCR beta chain was retrieved from a study of blood T cell repertoires in COVID-19. Overall study: Sources were T cells, B-cell-depleted T cells, or PBMCs; the material itself was cDNA or gDNA.

Trimming took 5 bases from V and 2 from J, leaving 18 bases between them. The CDR3 spans 16 residues. Germline CDR1 and CDR2: PRHDT and FYEKMQ (reference sequence). Clones were read by immunoSEQ multiplex PCR, and TCRdb kept only the in-frame ones, dropping some. Of hundreds of thousands of clones listed, 82% are singletons. The sequencing sample was made of peripheral blood. The sequence was collected from an older woman with active or convalescent COVID-19. The chain joins TRBV13 to TRBJ1-2; D not resolved. CDR3 amino acids: CASSPTSLTQNYGYTF. The CDR3, as DNA: TGTGCCAGCAGCCCAACATCCCTGACACAGAACTATGGCTACACCTTC. Based on the CDR3 plus reference TRBV13 and TRBJ1-2, the full variable domain is AAGVIQSPRHLIKEKRETATLKCYPIPRHDTVYWYQQGPGQDPQFLISFYEKMQSDKGSIPDRFSAQQFSDYHSELNMSSLELGDSALYFCASSPTSLTQNYGYTFGSGTRLTVV.